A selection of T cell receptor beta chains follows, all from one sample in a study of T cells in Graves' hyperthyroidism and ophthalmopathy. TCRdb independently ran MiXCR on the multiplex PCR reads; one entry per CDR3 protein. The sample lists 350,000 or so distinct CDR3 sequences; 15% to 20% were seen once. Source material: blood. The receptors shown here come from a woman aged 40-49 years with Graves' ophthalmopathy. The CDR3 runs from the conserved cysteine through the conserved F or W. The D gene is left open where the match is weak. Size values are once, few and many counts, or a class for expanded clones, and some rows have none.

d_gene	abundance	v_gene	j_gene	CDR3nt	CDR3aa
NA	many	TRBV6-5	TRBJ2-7	TGTGCCAGCAGTTACGACGTCGGGCAGTACTTC	CASSYDVGQYF
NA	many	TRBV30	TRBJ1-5	TGTGCCTGGAGTGTTGGCACCGATCAGCCCCAGCATTTT	CAWSVGTDQPQHF
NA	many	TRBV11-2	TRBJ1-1	TGTGCCAGCAGCTTAGATCTTGAGAACACTGAAGCTTTCTTT	CASSLDLENTEAFF
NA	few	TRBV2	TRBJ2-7	TGTGCCAGCAAGCCTGGCGGACCCTACGAGCAGTACTTC	CASKPGGPYEQYF
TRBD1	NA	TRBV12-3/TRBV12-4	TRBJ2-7	TGTGCCAGCAGGGCAGGGGGACAGGGGGCTGGTGAGCAGTACTTC	CASRAGGQGAGEQYF
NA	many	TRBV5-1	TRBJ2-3	TGCGCCAGCAGCTTGGTGGAGGTCAGGTTGAATACGCAGTATTTT	CASSLVEVRLNTQYF
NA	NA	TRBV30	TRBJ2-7	TGTGCCTGGACGGACTACCGCTTCGAGCAGTACTTC	CAWTDYRFEQYF
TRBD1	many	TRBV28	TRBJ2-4	TGTGCCAGCAGTCGACAGGGAGCGGCTACCAAAAACATTCAGTACTTC	CASSRQGAATKNIQYF
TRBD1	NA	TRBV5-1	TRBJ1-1	TGCGCCAGCAGCTTGGTCGGGACAGAAATGAACACTGAAGCTTTCTTT	CASSLVGTEMNTEAFF
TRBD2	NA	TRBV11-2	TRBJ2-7	TGTGCCAGCAGCTCCTCAGGACTAGATCTTTCCTACGAGCAGTACTTC	CASSSSGLDLSYEQYF
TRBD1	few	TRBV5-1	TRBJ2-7	TGCGCCAGCAGCTGGACAGGGGAAGCGTACGAGCAGTACTTC	CASSWTGEAYEQYF
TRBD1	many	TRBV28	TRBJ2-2	TGTGCCAGCGGCAGGACAGGGATTAATATCGGGGAGCTGTTTTTT	CASGRTGINIGELFF
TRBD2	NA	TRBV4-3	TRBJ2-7	TGCGCCAGCAGCCAAGTGGCGGGAGAGGTTTCCTACGAGCAGTACTTC	CASSQVAGEVSYEQYF
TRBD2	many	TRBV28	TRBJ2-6	TGTGCCAGCAGCCCACCTAGCGGGAGCCTCTCTGGGGCCAACGTCCTGACTTTC	CASSPPSGSLSGANVLTF
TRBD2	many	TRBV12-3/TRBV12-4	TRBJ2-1	TGTGCCAGCAGCGCGGGACTAGCTTCTCGTGAGCAGTTCTTC	CASSAGLASREQFF
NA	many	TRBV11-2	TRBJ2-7	TGTGCCAGCAGCTTAGATCCCAGGGCCGAGCAGTACTTC	CASSLDPRAEQYF
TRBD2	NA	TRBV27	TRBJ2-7	TGTGCCAGCAGTCTCGGGACTAGCGGGAGGCAGGGAGAGCAGTACTTC	CASSLGTSGRQGEQYF
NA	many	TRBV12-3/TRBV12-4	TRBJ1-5	TGTGCCAGCAGTTTCGCTTCCCATACTAATCAGCCCCAGCATTTT	CASSFASHTNQPQHF
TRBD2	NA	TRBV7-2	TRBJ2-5	TGTGCCAGCAGCACCCGGACTAGCGACAAAGAGACCCAGTACTTC	CASSTRTSDKETQYF
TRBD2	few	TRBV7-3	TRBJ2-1	TGTGCCAGCAGCTTAACGACTAGCGGGAGCTCCTACAATGAGCAGTTCTTC	CASSLTTSGSSYNEQFF
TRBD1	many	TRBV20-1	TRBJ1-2	TGCAGTGCTGGCCAAACAGGGGGCAAGGGCTATGGCTACACCTTC	CSAGQTGGKGYGYTF
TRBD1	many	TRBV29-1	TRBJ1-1	TGCAGCGTTACCGCCGCCGGGACAGGGGGGACGACTGAAGCTTTCTTT	CSVTAAGTGGTTEAFF
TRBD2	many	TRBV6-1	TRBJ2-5	TGTGCCAGCAGTGTAACTAGCGGGATAGATATCCCCTCCCGAGAGACCCAGTACTTC	CASSVTSGIDIPSRETQYF
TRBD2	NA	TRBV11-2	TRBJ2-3	TGTGCCAGCAGCCCCGGACTAGCGGCTAGCACAGATACGCAGTATTTT	CASSPGLAASTDTQYF
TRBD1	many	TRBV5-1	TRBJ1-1	TGCGCCAGCACCCTCGCGGGGACAGGTGGGACTGAAGCTTTCTTT	CASTLAGTGGTEAFF
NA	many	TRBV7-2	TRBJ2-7	TGTGCCAGCAGCCCCAGTGCCTCCTACGAGCAGTACTTC	CASSPSASYEQYF
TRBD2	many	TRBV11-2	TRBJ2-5	TGTGCCAGCAGCTTGGCGGGAGGGGGTCAGGGAGAGACCCAGTACTTC	CASSLAGGGQGETQYF
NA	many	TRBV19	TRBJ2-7	TGTGCCAGTAGTTTTTTCGGCGGTACCTACGAGCAGTACTTC	CASSFFGGTYEQYF
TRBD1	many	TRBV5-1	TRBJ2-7	TGCGCCAGCAGCCAAACGACAGGGAGACCCTACGAGCAGTACTTC	CASSQTTGRPYEQYF
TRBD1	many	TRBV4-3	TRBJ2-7	TGCGCCAGCAGCCAAGATTCAGGACAGGGGTACGAGCAGTACTTC	CASSQDSGQGYEQYF
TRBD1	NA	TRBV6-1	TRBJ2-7	TGTGCCAGCAGCCGGGACAGGGGGAACGAGCAGTACTTC	CASSRDRGNEQYF
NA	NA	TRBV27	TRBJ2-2	TGTGCCAGCAGTTTTTTCCATGGAGCCGGGGAGCTGTTTTTT	CASSFFHGAGELFF
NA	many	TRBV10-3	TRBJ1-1	TGTGCCATTATGGGTCCGGACACTGAAGCTTTCTTT	CAIMGPDTEAFF
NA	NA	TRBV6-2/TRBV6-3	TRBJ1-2	TGTGCCAGCAGTTACTCAGGGACTAGCGGGTCTCGCGGCCAAGGCTACACCTTC	CASSYSGTSGSRGQGYTF
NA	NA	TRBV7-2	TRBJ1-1	TGTGCCAGCAGTCGAACCCGGGACGGTGAAGCTTTCTTT	CASSRTRDGEAFF
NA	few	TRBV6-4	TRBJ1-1	TGTGCCAGCAGTGACTCGATTGGCTCTTTCACTGAAGCTTTCTTT	CASSDSIGSFTEAFF
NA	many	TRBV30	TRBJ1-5	TGTGCCTGGAGTGGGGATATTAGCAATCAGCCCCAGCATTTT	CAWSGDISNQPQHF
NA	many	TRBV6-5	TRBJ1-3	TGTGCCAGCAGTTACCGGCCGTTGGGAAACACCATATATTTT	CASSYRPLGNTIYF
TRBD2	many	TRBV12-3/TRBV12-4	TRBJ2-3	TGTGCCAGCAGTTCGGGACTAGCGGTCACAGATACGCAGTATTTT	CASSSGLAVTDTQYF
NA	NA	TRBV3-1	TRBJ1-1	TGTGCCAGCAGCCAATTGGGTTTTACTGAAGCTTTCTTT	CASSQLGFTEAFF
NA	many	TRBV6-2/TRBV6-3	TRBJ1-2	TGTGCCAGCAGTTACTATTCGACAGCTTACTATGGCTACACCTTC	CASSYYSTAYYGYTF
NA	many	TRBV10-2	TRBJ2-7	TGCGCCAGCAGTGAGTTAACGGGAGTCTACGAGCAGTACTTC	CASSELTGVYEQYF
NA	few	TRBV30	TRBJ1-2	TGTGCCTGGAGTAACTATGGCTACACCTTC	CAWSNYGYTF
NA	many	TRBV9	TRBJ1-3	TGTGCCAGCAGCCCACCTTCAGGAAACTCTGGAAACACCATATATTTT	CASSPPSGNSGNTIYF
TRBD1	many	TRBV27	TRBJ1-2	TGTGCCAGCAGTTCAGGACAGGGGAGTGGCCATGGCTACACCTTC	CASSSGQGSGHGYTF
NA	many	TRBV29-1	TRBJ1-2	TGCAGCGTTGAGGCCGGACCCTATGGCTACACCTTC	CSVEAGPYGYTF
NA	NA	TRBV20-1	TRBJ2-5	TGCAGTGCTAGCGGTTGGGCGGACAGTGCTCAAGAGACCCAGTACTTC	CSASGWADSAQETQYF
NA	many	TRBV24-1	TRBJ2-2	TGTGCCACCCAACGGGGGATCACTACGGGGGAGCTGTTTTTT	CATQRGITTGELFF
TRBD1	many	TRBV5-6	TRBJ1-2	TGTGCCAGCGGTACAACGGGACAGGGGCGAAGCTATGGCTACACCTTC	CASGTTGQGRSYGYTF
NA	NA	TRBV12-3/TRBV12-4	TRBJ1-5	TGTGCCAGCAGTTTAAGTACAGGCCGGCTACAGCCCCAGCATTTT	CASSLSTGRLQPQHF
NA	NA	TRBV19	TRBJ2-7	TGTGCCAGTAGTCCAGTCGGGAGCATCGTCGAGCAGTACTTC	CASSPVGSIVEQYF
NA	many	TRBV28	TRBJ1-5	TGTGCCAGCAGAGCACCGTCAGTGGGGCTATTCAATCAGCCCCAGCATTTT	CASRAPSVGLFNQPQHF
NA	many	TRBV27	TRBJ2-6	TGTGCCAGCAGTTTCTTTGCGGGGGCCAACGTCCTGACTTTC	CASSFFAGANVLTF
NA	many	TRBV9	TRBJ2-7	TGTGCCAGCAGCGCGGGACTCAAAGGCGAGCAGTACTTC	CASSAGLKGEQYF
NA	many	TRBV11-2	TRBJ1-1	TGTGCCAGCAGCAAAGTCCCTAGGAGGGACACTGAAGCTTTCTTT	CASSKVPRRDTEAFF
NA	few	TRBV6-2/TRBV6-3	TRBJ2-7	TGTGCCAGCAGTTTGGGTTCGCTAAGCGGGCAGTACTTC	CASSLGSLSGQYF
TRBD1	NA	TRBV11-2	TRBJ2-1	TGTGCCAGCAGATTAGACAGGGCCGCCAATGAGCAGTTCTTC	CASRLDRAANEQFF
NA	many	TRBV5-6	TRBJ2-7	TGTGCCAGCAGCCCCATATGGCAGGGCTCCCACGAGCAGTACTTC	CASSPIWQGSHEQYF
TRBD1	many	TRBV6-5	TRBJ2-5	TGTGCCAGCAGTTACCTACGACAGGGAGAGACCCAGTACTTC	CASSYLRQGETQYF